This T cell receptor beta chain was recovered during a study of breast tumors, draining lymph nodes, adjacent tissues (dated by TCRdb to the mid-2010s). For context, the study as a whole: Breast cancer patients provided tumor, adjacent nontumor tissue and axillary lymph nodes, and the study compared the TCR beta repertoires across these three sources. In human breast cancer, the study set out to evaluate how tumor, surrounding tissue and draining lymph node repertoires relate to one another and whether T cells may move between these sites. What the study reported, not specific to this receptor: The conclusion that tumor T cells originate in lymph nodes was presented as consistent with a hypothesis rather than as directly demonstrated. Tumor and nontumor tissue repertoires were significantly more similar in luminal-like than in basal-like breast cancer. Tumors showed preferential V and J gene usage, and their T-cell repertoire diversity fell below that of lymph nodes yet above that of nontumor tissue. The data were judged consistent with most tumor T cells deriving from the lymph node and then expanding within tumor tissue.

Taken from cysteine to phenylalanine, the CDR3 has 16 residues. Only the CDR3 DNA stays, 48 bases, in frame from base 1. The germline V end is reduced by 4 bases and the J end by 0 bases; junction bases left unmatched: 7. The germline V gene yields SGHRS for CDR1 and YFSETQ for CDR2. Sequencing instrument: Illumina HiSeq 2000. TCR beta chain libraries were generated through multiplex PCR amplification. High-throughput sequencing was used to analyze the amplified TCR beta chain products. In TCRdb, the public reads were trimmed at Q25 with fastp and aligned with MiXCR, with productive beta chains retained. Rows matching on CDR3 protein sequence are summarized as one entry with the most common DNA and genes. This sample lists tens of thousands of distinct CDR3 sequences; around 28% were detected once. The ten most abundant clones make up over 7.5% of the sample. This clonotype was seen many times. There is no known antigen for this receptor. Base-call qualities are not available, and no considerably larger clone is one nucleotide away.

The axillary draining lymph nodes of breast cancer patients were the source of the lymph node samples. This receptor was identified in a female donor with breast cancer. Some clones in this sample may be carry-over from other donors' samples. Material for sequencing was axillary lymph node tissue. The chain is assembled from TRBV5-1 and TRBJ1-3; a stretch of 7 junction bases matches TRBD1. The CDR3 loop reads CASSIDGTVSGNTIYF. The DNA sequence follows: TGCGCCAGCAGCATTGACGGGACAGTCTCTGGAAACACCATATATTTT.